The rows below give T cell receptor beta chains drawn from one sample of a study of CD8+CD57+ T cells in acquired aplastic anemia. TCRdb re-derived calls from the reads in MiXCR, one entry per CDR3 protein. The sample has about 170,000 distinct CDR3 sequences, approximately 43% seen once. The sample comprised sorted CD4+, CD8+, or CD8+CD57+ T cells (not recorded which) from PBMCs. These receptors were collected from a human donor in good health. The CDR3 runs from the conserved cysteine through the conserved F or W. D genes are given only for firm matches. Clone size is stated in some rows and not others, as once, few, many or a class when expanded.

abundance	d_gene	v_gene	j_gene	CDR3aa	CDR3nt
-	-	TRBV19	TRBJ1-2	CASNAQDHGYTF	TGTGCCAGCAATGCACAGGACCATGGCTACACCTTC
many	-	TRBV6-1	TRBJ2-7	CASSVVDEQYF	TGTGCCAGCAGTGTCGTAGACGAGCAGTACTTC
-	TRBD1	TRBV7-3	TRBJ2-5	CASSPGQGAGTQYF	TGTGCCAGCAGCCCGGGACAGGGGGCTGGGACCCAGTACTTC
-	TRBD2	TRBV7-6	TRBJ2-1	CASSLEAGGYEQFF	TGTGCCAGCAGCTTAGAAGCGGGAGGTTATGAGCAGTTCTTC
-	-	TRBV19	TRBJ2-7	CASRALHYEQYF	TGTGCCAGTAGAGCTCTTCACTACGAGCAGTACTTC
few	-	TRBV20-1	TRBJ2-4	CSARVPKLGDIQYF	TGCAGTGCTAGAGTACCCAAACTCGGGGACATTCAGTACTTC
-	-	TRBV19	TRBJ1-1	CAKRLGGTEAFF	TGTGCTAAAAGACTGGGGGGCACTGAGGCTTTCTTT
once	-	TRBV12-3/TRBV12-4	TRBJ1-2	CASMGPGYGYTF	TGTGCCAGCATGGGGCCGGGCTATGGCTACACCTTC
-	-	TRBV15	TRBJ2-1	CATSGFNEQFF	TGTGCCACCAGCGGATTCAATGAGCAGTTCTTC
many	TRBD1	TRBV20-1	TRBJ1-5	CSAMGQGRDQPQHF	TGCAGTGCTATGGGACAGGGAAGGGATCAGCCCCAGCATTTT
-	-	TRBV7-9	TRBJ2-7	CASSSMGGSYEQYF	TGTGCCAGCAGCTCAATGGGGGGATCCTACGAGCAGTACTTC
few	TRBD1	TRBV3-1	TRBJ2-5	CASSQDGRQGERETQYF	TGTGCCAGCAGCCAAGATGGGAGACAGGGTGAGCGAGAGACCCAGTACTTC
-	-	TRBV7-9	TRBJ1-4	CASSQRTGLGEKLFF	TGTGCCAGCAGCCAACGAACAGGGTTGGGTGAAAAACTGTTTTTT
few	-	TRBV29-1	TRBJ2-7	CSVGPPGDSYEQYF	TGCAGCGTTGGCCCTCCTGGGGACTCCTACGAGCAGTACTTC